This T cell receptor beta chain was recovered during a study of identical twins. Findings of the study overall: Researchers reported weaker excess twin sharing in beta out-of-frame sequences. Abundant beta clonotypes from cord blood had fewer insertions, unlike memory repertoires, which showed none.

CDR1 and CDR2 from the germline V gene are DFQATT and SNEGSKA (reference sequence). V was cut by 3 bases and J by 9 bases, with 20 bases left in between. This CDR3 spans 15 amino acids. TCRdb recomputed calls from the 5' RACE reads with MiXCR, one row per CDR3 protein. Of around 670,000 distinct CDR3 sequences detected, around 6.1% appear once; the ten largest clones hold roughly 1.6%. This clonotype was seen many times. Its target is not known. Sample: naive T cells sorted from blood. The V call is TRBV20-1, the J call TRBJ1-4; the D is unclear. This clonotype originated in a man between 18 and 29 years old in good health. DNA of the CDR3: TGCAGTGCTAGTATTGACAATTCGTGGAAAAAAAAACTGTTTTTT. This codes for CSASIDNSWKKKLFF.